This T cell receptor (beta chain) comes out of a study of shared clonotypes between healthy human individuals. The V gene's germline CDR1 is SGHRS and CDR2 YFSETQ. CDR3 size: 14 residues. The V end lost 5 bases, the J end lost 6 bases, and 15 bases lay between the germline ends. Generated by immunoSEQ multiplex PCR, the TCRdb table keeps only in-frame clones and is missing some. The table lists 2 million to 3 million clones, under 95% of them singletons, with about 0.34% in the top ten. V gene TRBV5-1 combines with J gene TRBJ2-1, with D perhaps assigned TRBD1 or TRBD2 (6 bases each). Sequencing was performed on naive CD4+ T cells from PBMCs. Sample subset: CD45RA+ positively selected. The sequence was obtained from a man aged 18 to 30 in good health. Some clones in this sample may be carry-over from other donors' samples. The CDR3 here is CASSYAGQLNEQFF. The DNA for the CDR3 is TGCGCCAGCAGTTATGCGGGACAACTCAATGAGCAGTTCTTC. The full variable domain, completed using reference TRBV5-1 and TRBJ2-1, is KAGVTQTPRYLIKTRGQQVTLSCSPISGHRSVSWYQQTPGQGLQFLFEYFSETQRNKGNFPGRFSGRQFSNSRSEMNVSTLELGDSALYLCASSYAGQLNEQFFGPGTRLTVL.